The clone carrying this T cell receptor beta chain was observed a single time. The antigen remains undetermined. These data belong to a study of glioma-infiltrating T cells after dendritic cell vaccination. Overall study: The vaccine used monocyte-derived dendritic cells pulsed overnight with autologous tumor lysate.

Data came from immunoSEQ multiplex PCR; TCRdb stores just in-frame clones and leaves some out. The table lists 80,000 to 100,000 clones, around 80% of them singletons. Study-wide findings and caveats: No direct clonality-survival link was found; a diverse polyclonal response may matter.

Source: blood, taken before dendritic cell vaccination. The clonotype originates from a human donor with glioblastoma.

The CDR3 reads CASSERTGVTGTSVIGEQFF. The CDR3 DNA reads as TGCGCCAGCAGCGAAAGGACAGGGGTTACCGGGACTAGCGTAATCGGTGAGCAGTTCTTC. The chain employs TRBV5-1 and TRBJ2-1; D is perhaps TRBD2 (10 bases). Between the trimmed V and J ends, which lost 4 bases and 9 bases, there was a span of 35 bases. This CDR3 region has 20 residues. Germline V CDR1 and CDR2: SGHRS, YFSETQ.